This T cell receptor (beta chain) comes out of a study of blood T cell repertoires in COVID-19. About the research overall: Sites across the United States, Italy and Spain contributed samples from acute and convalescent COVID-19. The cDNA or gDNA used as material had been derived from T cells, B-cell-depleted T cells, or PBMCs.

CDR3 length: 18 residues. CDR1 and CDR2 (germline): KGHSH, LQKENI. V was pared by 1 base and J by 4 bases, with 12 bases of the junction left unmatched. Authors' data handling: Reference gene primer amplification yielded estimated nucleated cell counts. Sequencing used immunoSEQ multiplex PCR; TCRdb keeps in-frame clones, though not all of them. Clone size and V and J calls were adopted from that table, with D and trimming inferred from the DNA. Here the sample spans roughly 250,000 clones, about 88% being singletons. The sequencing input was peripheral blood. The chain uses TRBV18 and TRBJ2-2; 7 positions match TRBD2. The sequence came from a woman aged 40 to 50 who had recovered from COVID-19. Here the CDR3 DNA reads TGTGCCAGCTCACCACTCCAACTAGCGAGGGATGTCACCGGGGAGCTGTTTTTT. This codes for CASSPLQLARDVTGELFF. Full variable domain (remainder filled in from reference TRBV18 and TRBJ2-2): NAGVMQNPRHLVRRRGQEARLRCSPMKGHSHVYWYRQLPEEGLKFMVYLQKENIIDESGMPKERFSAEFPKEGPSILRIQQVVRGDSAAYFCASSPLQLARDVTGELFFGEGSRLTVL.